These 20 T cell receptor beta chains originate from one sample sequenced in a study of human T cells and chemical hapten exposure (dated by TCRdb to the early 2020s). Library preparation employed RACE. Sequencing took place on a NextSeq 500. Through fastp at Q25 and MiXCR, TCRdb rebuilt clones from the public reads, retaining in-frame beta chains. Rows are unified per CDR3 protein, each entry keeping the most common DNA and genes. For this sample there are tens of thousands of distinct CDR3 sequences; approximately 9.8% appear just once. The ten largest clones add up to around 15% of the sample. The intended sense of this specimen's time point label: pre-sensitization, week 0. The intended sense of this specimen's treatment or condition label: therapeutic diphenylcyclopropenone sensitization with weekly scalp DPC. Sequenced material: whole blood, taken in connection with sensitization to the hapten diphenylcyclopropenone (DPC). The receptor set was obtained from a woman in her thirties or forties with alopecia areata. Some clones in this sample may be carry-over from other donors' samples.

This clonotype was detected ten times or more. The J gene is TRBJ2-5, the V gene TRBV10-3; TRBD1 might be the D (6 bases). The CDR3 consists of 13 residues. V lost 6 bases to trimming and J lost 0 bases, with 8 bases between them. In germline, CDR1 is ENHRY, CDR2 SYGVKD. The CDR3 region is CAISWDNQETQYF. The CDR3 region has the DNA TGTGCCATCAGCTGGGACAACCAAGAGACCCAGTACTTC.

In its sample, this clonotype was seen many times. The chain has TRBV28 and TRBJ2-6, with no clear D. V was cut by 3 bases and J by 0 bases, with 3 bases left in between. The CDR3 extends over 14 amino acids. Germline lookup yields CDR1 MDHEN and CDR2 SYDVKM. The CDR3 loop reads CASSFFSGANVLTF. In nucleotides, the CDR3 is TGTGCCAGCAGTTTTTTCTCTGGGGCCAACGTCCTGACTTTC. The full variable domain, completed using reference TRBV28 and TRBJ2-6, is DVKVTQSSRYLVKRTGEKVFLECVQDMDHENMFWYRQDPGLGLRLIYFSYDVKMKEKGDIPEGYSVSREKKERFSLILESASTNQTSMYLCASSFFSGANVLTFGAGSRLTVL.

This clonotype was observed at least ten times. The V and J genes are TRBV7-8 and TRBJ2-2; maybe TRBD2 (6 bases). The CDR3 is made up of 17 amino acids. V lost 4 bases, J lost 0 bases, and 15 bases lay in between. Germline loops: CDR1 SGHVS, CDR2 FQNEAQ. CDR3 sequence reads: CASSSHSGPANTGELFF. For the CDR3, the DNA is TGTGCCAGCAGCTCCCATAGCGGCCCCGCGAACACCGGGGAGCTGTTTTTT.

CDR3 nucleotides: TGTGCCAGCAGCCCACAGCGGAACACTGAAGCTTTCTTT. Its translation is CASSPQRNTEAFF. The rearrangement joins TRBV9 to TRBJ1-1; D is unclear. Germline values: CDR1 SGDLS, CDR2 YYNGEE. CDR3 size: 13 residues. V was cut by 4 bases and J by 1 base, with 8 bases left in between.

As to this clonotype: This sequence may be a read error, since a much larger clone differs from it by one base. The chain carries TRBV4-2 and TRBJ2-5; D not resolved. Trimming shortened V by 2 bases and J by 4 bases, and 14 bases separated the two germline ends. This CDR3 is built from 15 residues. Germline V lookup: CDR1 LGHNA, CDR2 YNFKEQ. The CDR3 DNA is TGTGCCAGCAGCCAACACCTCTCCTTAAGAGAGACCCAGTACTTC. It encodes CASSQHLSLRETQYF.

This clonotype was observed at least ten times. V usage is TRBV7-2 and J usage is TRBJ1-2; D is undetermined. Deletions cut 4 bases from V and 7 bases from J, with 13 bases between. This CDR3 spans 13 amino acids. CDR1 is SGHTA, CDR2 FQGNSA, per germline. CDR3 DNA: TGTGCCAGCAGCTCCACCCTGTGGGGTGGCTACACCTTC. Its translation is CASSSTLWGGYTF.

This clonotype turned up a few times. The V and J genes are TRBV12-3 or TRBV12-4 and TRBJ2-7, with D unresolved. The CDR3 loop spans 14 amino acids. Deletions cut 4 bases from V and 1 base from J, with 11 bases between. Here the CDR3 reads CASSSLLVSYEQYF. The CDR3 DNA is TGTGCCAGCAGTTCACTGCTGGTATCCTACGAGCAGTACTTC.

The chain recombines TRBV7-9 with TRBJ2-1; D is unclear. CDR1 SEHNR and CDR2 FQNEAQ come from the germline V gene (reference sequence). The V end lost 5 bases, the J end lost 4 bases, and 3 bases lay between the germline ends. This CDR3 has 11 amino acids. The CDR3 loop is CASSVYNEQFF. In DNA form, the CDR3 reads TGTGCCAGCAGCGTTTACAATGAGCAGTTCTTC.

The V call is TRBV6-1, the J call TRBJ2-3, with D perhaps TRBD2 (6 bases). CDR1 and CDR2 (germline): MNHNS, SASEGT. This CDR3 has 18 residues. V lost 1 base to trimming and J lost 2 bases, with 19 bases between them. DNA of the CDR3: TGTGCCAGCAGTGAAGTGGGAACTAGCCCCATTTTCACAGATACGCAGTATTTT. This codes for CASSEVGTSPIFTDTQYF.

The V and J genes are TRBV7-2 and TRBJ2-1, with TRBD2 matching 11 bases. Germline V gene data show CDR1 as SGHTA and CDR2 as FQGNSA. The CDR3 covers 15 residues. Trimming at V came to 5 bases and at J to 4 bases, leaving 4 bases not matched to a gene. CDR3 in DNA: TGTGCCAGCAGCAGCGGGACTAGCGGATACAATGAGCAGTTCTTC. It translates to CASSSGTSGYNEQFF.

There are many counts of this clonotype. The chain combines TRBV7-9 with TRBJ2-2; D is ambiguous. With 4 bases removed from V and 2 bases from J, the gap between germline ends came to 2 bases. The CDR3 extends over 12 amino acids. Germline CDR1 SEHNR, CDR2 FQNEAQ (reference sequence). The CDR3: CASSSNTGELFF. In DNA, the CDR3 is TGTGCCAGCAGCTCTAACACCGGGGAGCTGTTTTTT.

This clonotype was counted a few times. This chain links TRBV10-3 with TRBJ1-6; tentatively, D is TRBD1 (5 bases). This CDR3 is 15 amino acids long. Trimming cost V 6 bases and J 0 bases, with 9 bases left between them. CDR1 is ENHRY and CDR2 is SYGVKD in the germline V gene. CDR3 residues: CAIRGRSSYNSPLHF. CDR3 DNA: TGTGCCATCAGGGGACGGAGCTCCTATAATTCACCCCTCCACTTT.

The chain has TRBV5-6 and TRBJ2-5, with D possibly being TRBD1 (6 bases). The germline CDR1 and CDR2 sequences are SGHDT and YYEEEE. This CDR3 has 14 amino acids. V was pared by 7 bases and J by 5 bases, with 18 bases between. DNA for the CDR3: TGTGCCAGCCGGGACATAAGTGCTATTGAGACCCAGTACTTC. This gives the protein CASRDISAIETQYF.

This clonotype was picked up many times. V usage is TRBV9 and J usage is TRBJ1-6, with D perhaps TRBD1 (5 bases). The CDR3 runs 18 residues. From germline, CDR1 is SGDLS and CDR2 YYNGEE. V lost 0 bases and J lost 13, with 26 bases in between. Here the CDR3 reads CASSVVSGTRSIPSPLHF. CDR3 in DNA: TGTGCCAGCAGCGTAGTCTCAGGGACCAGGTCAATTCCGTCCCCCCTCCACTTT.

This clonotype was found many times. The J gene is TRBJ2-3, the V gene TRBV12-3 or TRBV12-4, with D perhaps matching TRBD2 (5 bases). Deletions cut 3 bases from V and 0 bases from J, with 22 bases between. The CDR3 extends over 19 amino acids. In DNA form, the CDR3 reads TGTGCCAGCAGTTTTTTATCCCCGGGATGGACTTCTAGCACAGATACGCAGTATTTT. Amino acid sequence: CASSFLSPGWTSSTDTQYF.

This clonotype was seen ten or more times. The V gene is TRBV7-2, the J gene TRBJ2-3; TRBD2 matches at 14 bases. Per germline, CDR1 SGHTA and CDR2 FQGNSA. The V segment lost 1 base and the J segment 4 bases; nucleotides outside the gene matches: 13. The CDR3 is 20 amino acids. Here the CDR3 DNA reads TGTGCCAGCAGCTTAGAGGGCCGACTAGCGGGGGGGCCCATGGCAGATACGCAGTATTTT. Residues: CASSLEGRLAGGPMADTQYF.

This clonotype was detected ten times or more. This chain links TRBV12-3 or TRBV12-4 with TRBJ2-7; D remains ambiguous. The CDR3 totals 11 residues. V was shortened by 2 bases and J by 5 bases, with 4 bases between the two germline ends. The CDR3 DNA follows: TGTGCCAGCAGTTTAATGGACGAGCAGTACTTC. This encodes CASSLMDEQYF.

The table lists this clonotype with many counts. The chain couples TRBV6-6 to TRBJ2-3, with 10 bases that match TRBD2. The CDR3 runs 15 residues. J lost 1 base, V lost 4 bases, and 2 bases had no gene match. CDR1 and CDR2 from the germline V gene are MNHNY and SVGAGI (reference sequence). In DNA form, the CDR3 reads TGTGCCAGCAGTTTCACTAGCGGGGGCACAGATACGCAGTATTTT. Its protein is CASSFTSGGTDTQYF.

This clonotype appeared many times. The chain combines TRBV7-2 with TRBJ1-3; D remains unclear. Germline-derived CDR1 and CDR2 are SGHTA and FQGNSA. The length of the CDR3 is 15 residues. Trimming stripped 1 base from V and 0 bases from J, with 7 bases between. CDR3 in amino acids: CASSLVASSGNTIYF. CDR3 nucleotides: TGTGCCAGCAGCTTAGTGGCCAGCTCTGGAAACACCATATATTTT.

CDR3: CASSQGYRDGSGEQYF. The CDR3 nucleotides read TGCGCCAGCAGCCAAGGGTACCGGGACGGCAGCGGCGAGCAGTACTTC. The chain joins TRBV4-1 to TRBJ2-7; D may correspond to TRBD1 or TRBD2 (5 bases each). Germline CDR1 reads MGHRA; CDR2 reads YSYEKL. The CDR3 covers 16 residues. Trimming left V 1 base short and J 6 bases short, with 19 bases between.